The 3 T cell receptor beta chains given below trace back to one sample, sequenced in a study of blood T cell repertoires in COVID-19. Profiled with immunoSEQ multiplex PCR; TCRdb holds only in-frame clones, not every one. This table has roughly 220,000 clones, more than 85% appearing once. The sample consisted of peripheral blood. The receptors shown here come from a man between 60 and 70 years old with acute or convalescent COVID-19.

The chain carries TRBV5-6 and TRBJ1-2; D is unclear. With 2 bases removed from V and 2 bases from J, the gap between germline ends came to 10 bases. Germline V gives CDR1 SGHDT, CDR2 YYEEEE. The CDR3 has 14 amino acids. The CDR3 protein is CASSFFPGNYGYTF. CDR3 sequence (DNA): TGTGCCAGCAGCTTTTTTCCAGGAAACTATGGCTACACCTTC.

The chain is built from TRBV28 and TRBJ1-4, with unresolved D. This CDR3 has 14 amino acids. Trimming shortened V by 7 bases and J by 0 bases, and 9 bases separated the two germline ends. Per germline, CDR1 MDHEN and CDR2 SYDVKM. The CDR3: CASTAGSTNEKLFF. The CDR3 DNA is TGTGCCAGCACAGCGGGCTCAACTAATGAAAAACTGTTTTTT. The full variable domain, its missing parts supplied by reference TRBV28 and TRBJ1-4, is DVKVTQSSRYLVKRTGEKVFLECVQDMDHENMFWYRQDPGLGLRLIYFSYDVKMKEKGDIPEGYSVSREKKERFSLILESASTNQTSMYLCASTAGSTNEKLFFGSGTQLSVL.

The rearrangement links TRBV2 to TRBJ1-2; no reliable D call. With 2 bases removed from V and 8 bases from J, the gap between germline ends came to 12 bases. The CDR3 sequence is 13 residues long. Germline CDR1 and CDR2: SNHLY and FYNNEI. The CDR3 loop reads CASSERQSRGYTF. In nucleotides, the CDR3 is TGTGCCAGCAGTGAACGGCAGTCTAGAGGCTACACCTTC.